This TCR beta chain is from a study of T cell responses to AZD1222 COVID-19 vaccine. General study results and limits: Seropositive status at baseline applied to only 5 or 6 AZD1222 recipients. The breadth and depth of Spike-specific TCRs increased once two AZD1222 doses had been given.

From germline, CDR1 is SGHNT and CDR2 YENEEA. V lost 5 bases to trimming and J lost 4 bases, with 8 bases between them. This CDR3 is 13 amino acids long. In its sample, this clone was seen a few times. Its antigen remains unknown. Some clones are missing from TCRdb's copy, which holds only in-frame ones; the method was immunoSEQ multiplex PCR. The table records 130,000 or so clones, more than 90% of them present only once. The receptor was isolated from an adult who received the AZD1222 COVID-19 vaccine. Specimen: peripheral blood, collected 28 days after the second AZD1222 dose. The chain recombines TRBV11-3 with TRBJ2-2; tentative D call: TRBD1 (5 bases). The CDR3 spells CASSITGTGELFF. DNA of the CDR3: TGTGCCAGCAGCATCACAGGCACCGGGGAGCTGTTTTTT.